A single sample gave rise to the 15 T cell receptor beta chains below, sequenced in a study of radiation and T cells in renal cell carcinoma. Time point noted: blood 2 weeks post-SBRT. The treatment is: 15 Gy SBRT to primary tumor, nephrectomy 4 weeks later. Generated by immunoSEQ multiplex PCR, the TCRdb table keeps only in-frame clones and is missing some. Here the sample spans roughly 130,000 clones, roughly 91% being singletons. The input for sequencing was blood, taken from a patient whose treatment included radiotherapy and nephrectomy. These receptors came from a woman aged 65 to 85 with renal cell carcinoma.

This sequence joins TRBV29-1 and TRBJ2-7, with D perhaps TRBD1 or TRBD2 (5 bases each). Germline V gene data show CDR1 as SQVTM and CDR2 as ANQGSEA. The CDR3 contains 14 residues. The V end was cut by 7 bases, the J end by 0 bases, with 16 bases between. DNA for the CDR3: TGCAGCGCGGCTCCGGGACCTAGCTCCTACGAGCAGTACTTC. Translated, it gives CSAAPGPSSYEQYF.

This chain joins TRBV5-1 and TRBJ2-2; possibly TRBD1 or TRBD2 for D (5 bases each). Germline loops: CDR1 SGHRS, CDR2 YFSETQ. There are 16 residues in the CDR3. Between the trimmed V and J ends, which lost 5 bases and 0 bases, there was a span of 14 bases. DNA of the CDR3: TGCGCCAGCAGTGACCCCGGGGCGACGAACACCGGGGAGCTGTTTTTT. Translating gives CASSDPGATNTGELFF. Combining the CDR3 with reference TRBV5-1 and TRBJ2-2 gives the whole variable domain KAGVTQTPRYLIKTRGQQVTLSCSPISGHRSVSWYQQTPGQGLQFLFEYFSETQRNKGNFPGRFSGRQFSNSRSEMNVSTLELGDSALYLCASSDPGATNTGELFFGEGSRLTVL.

The chain recombines TRBV19 with TRBJ2-7; a weak D match, TRBD1 (6 bases). The CDR3 length is 14 residues. V was clipped by 4 bases and J by 3 bases, with 13 bases between them. Germline V gene data show CDR1 as LNHDA and CDR2 as SQIVND (reference sequence). The CDR3 here is CASSTGLGGYEQYF. The CDR3 coding sequence is TGTGCCAGTAGTACCGGTCTAGGGGGCTACGAGCAGTACTTC.

The CDR3 DNA reads TGTGCCATCAGTGAGCCCCGTAGGACTAGCGGGGCTTCGGATGAGCAGTTCTTC. Amino acids: CAISEPRRTSGASDEQFF. V and J are TRBV10-3 and TRBJ2-1; 12 bases are a match to TRBD2. Trimming removed 2 bases from V and 8 bases from J; junction bases left unmatched: 13. From germline, CDR1 is ENHRY and CDR2 SYGVKD. The CDR3 consists of 18 residues.

The V gene is TRBV19, the J gene TRBJ1-4; perhaps TRBD1 as D (6 bases). The V gene's germline CDR1 is LNHDA and CDR2 SQIVND (reference sequence). The V and J ends lost 3 bases and 8 bases respectively, with 13 bases between them. The CDR3 spans 14 residues. The DNA of the CDR3 is TGTGCCAGTAGTATGGGGGCAGGGAGAGAAAAACTGTTTTTT. This translates into CASSMGAGREKLFF.

The CDR3 sequence: CASSEYIGRPGEQYF. DNA for the CDR3: TGTGCCAGCAGTGAATACATAGGACGCCCAGGCGAGCAGTACTTC. The chain links TRBV25-1 to TRBJ2-7; D call uncertain. The germline V gene encodes CDR1 MGHDK and CDR2 SYGVNS. Deletions cut 0 bases from V and 6 bases from J, with 15 bases between. This CDR3 comprises 15 residues.

This rearrangement joins TRBV28 to TRBJ1-5; 7 nucleotides match TRBD1. In germline, CDR1 is MDHEN, CDR2 SYDVKM. The CDR3 contains 15 residues. The junction had 8 bases not matched to a gene; V was cut back by 3 bases and J by 6 bases. This CDR3 reads CASSFSDRAGQPQHF. CDR3 DNA sequence: TGTGCCAGCAGTTTCTCTGACAGGGCGGGTCAGCCCCAGCATTTT.

The rearrangement joins TRBV14 to TRBJ2-7; 7 nucleotides line up with TRBD1. CDR1 and CDR2 (germline): SGHDN, FVKESK. The CDR3 consists of 13 residues. The V and J ends lost 4 bases and 6 bases, in that order; junction bases with no gene match: 6. The CDR3 here is CASSPQGKREQYF. The CDR3 region has the DNA TGTGCCAGCAGCCCACAGGGGAAGCGCGAGCAGTACTTC.

The rearrangement joins TRBV28 to TRBJ2-7, with D possibly called TRBD1 or TRBD2 (5 bases each). Trimming cost V 0 bases and J 6 bases, with 12 bases left between them. Germline CDR1 MDHEN, CDR2 SYDVKM. The CDR3 is 14 residues long. The CDR3 DNA follows: TGTGCCAGCAGTTTATGGGGGGTTATAGGCGAGCAGTACTTC. It yields the protein CASSLWGVIGEQYF.

The V gene is TRBV9, the J gene TRBJ2-3; TRBD2 matches at 9 bases. V lost 3 bases, J lost 3 bases, and 14 bases stayed unmatched. The CDR3 sequence is 18 residues long. CDR1 SGDLS and CDR2 YYNGEE come from the germline V gene. DNA of the CDR3: TGTGCCAGCAGCGCTCACACGGGTGCGGGGGGGCGTACAGATACGCAGTATTTT. Translated: CASSAHTGAGGRTDTQYF.

V gene TRBV11-1 combines with J gene TRBJ1-1; D might be TRBD1 (6 bases). The germline gives CDR1 SGHAT, CDR2 FQDESV (reference sequence). The ends were cut back, 1 base at V and 1 base at J, with 10 bases in the middle. This CDR3 has 15 amino acids. In DNA form, the CDR3 reads TGTGCCAGCAGCTTAGGCGACAGGAAGAACACTGAAGCTTTCTTT. Its protein product is CASSLGDRKNTEAFF.

The chain combines TRBV5-5 with TRBJ2-7; the D gene is possibly TRBD2 (5 bases). There are 15 residues in the CDR3. V lost 0 bases to trimming and J lost 2 bases, with 12 bases between them. CDR1 is SGHKS and CDR2 is YYEKEE in the germline V gene (reference sequence). CDR3 residues: CASSLGVSGAYEQYF. CDR3 DNA: TGTGCCAGCAGCTTGGGAGTTTCCGGGGCCTACGAGCAGTACTTC.

The J gene is TRBJ2-2, the V gene TRBV2, with 7 bases identical to TRBD1. The germline V gene encodes CDR1 SNHLY and CDR2 FYNNEI. V dropped 4 bases and J dropped 3; count of bases not matched to a gene: 5. The CDR3 totals 15 residues. The CDR3 DNA reads as TGTGCCAGCAGTGCTAGGGGGCTCGACACCGGGGAGCTGTTTTTT. Translation gives CASSARGLDTGELFF.

This clone came up a few times. V gene TRBV28 combines with J gene TRBJ1-2; D remains ambiguous. CDR3 length: 13 amino acids. CDR1 is MDHEN, CDR2 SYDVKM, per germline. Trimming took 7 bases from V and 2 from J, leaving 11 bases between them. CDR3: CASTGRGNYGYTF. The CDR3, as DNA: TGTGCCAGCACCGGAAGAGGGAACTATGGCTACACCTTC.

V is TRBV2 and J is TRBJ2-1; TRBD2 agrees at 12 bases. V lost 3 bases, J lost 8 bases, and 2 bases stayed unmatched. The germline V gene encodes CDR1 SNHLY and CDR2 FYNNEI. The CDR3 is 14 amino acids. As DNA, the CDR3 is TGTGCCAGCAGTGACCCTAGCGGGGGGGATGAGCAGTTCTTC. Protein product: CASSDPSGGDEQFF.